A selection of T cell receptor beta chains follows, all from one sample in a study of blood T cell repertoires in COVID-19. TCRdb's table, derived via immunoSEQ multiplex PCR, lists solely in-frame clones and lacks some. The sample includes around 71,000 clones, about 89% of them seen just once. The specimen was peripheral blood. The receptors were gathered from a woman aged 55-69 years with acute or convalescent COVID-19. Each CDR3 is given with its conserved first and last residue. The D gene is left open where the match is weak. Clone size, where shown, is once, few, many, or a class for clones that have expanded.

D	size	V	J	DNA	CDR3
NA	once	TRBV5-1	TRBJ1-4	TGCGCCAGCAGTGAGGGAGATAATGAAAAACTGTTTTTT	CASSEGDNEKLFF
TRBD1	NA	TRBV19	TRBJ2-7	TGTGCCAGTAGCAGGGACAGCTCCTACGAGCAGTACTTC	CASSRDSSYEQYF
NA	NA	TRBV5-1	TRBJ2-2	TGCGCCAGCAGCTTGGACGGGAACACCGGGGAGCTGTTTTTT	CASSLDGNTGELFF
TRBD2	NA	TRBV28	TRBJ2-1	TGTGCCAGCAGTCAAGGACTAGCGGGGTCCTACAATGAGCAGTTCTTC	CASSQGLAGSYNEQFF
TRBD1	once	TRBV28	TRBJ1-6	TGTGCCAGCAGTTTAGGGACAGGGGGTGCCTCACCCCTCCACTTT	CASSLGTGGASPLHF
TRBD2	NA	TRBV19	TRBJ2-7	TGTGCCAGTAGGGAGAGCGGGGGGCCGTCCTACGAGCAGTACTTC	CASRESGGPSYEQYF
TRBD1	NA	TRBV10-3	TRBJ2-1	TGTGCCATCAGTGGGGGACAGCTCCTGGGGAATGAGCAGTTCTTC	CAISGGQLLGNEQFF
TRBD2	NA	TRBV5-1	TRBJ2-3	TGCGCCAGCACCTCGGGGGGGCCCACAGATACGCAGTATTTT	CASTSGGPTDTQYF
NA	NA	TRBV5-1	TRBJ2-3	TGCGCCAGCAGCTTGGGCATAAACGGGAGAGCGACAGATACGCAGTATTTT	CASSLGINGRATDTQYF
NA	NA	TRBV2	TRBJ2-2	TGTGCCAGCAGTGACGAGGGACTTCGGAACACCGGGGAGCTGTTTTTT	CASSDEGLRNTGELFF
TRBD2	NA	TRBV14	TRBJ2-1	TGTGCCAGCAGTCCAGGACTAGACAATGAGCAGTTCTTC	CASSPGLDNEQFF
NA	NA	TRBV27	TRBJ2-7	TGTGCCAGCAGTTCCATTGGGCTCCGATCCTACGAGCAGTACTTC	CASSSIGLRSYEQYF
NA	NA	TRBV7-2	TRBJ1-6	TGTGCCAGCAGCTTAAAACTCCGCTCCTATAATTCACCCCTCCACTTT	CASSLKLRSYNSPLHF
TRBD1	NA	TRBV7-9	TRBJ2-7	TGTGCCAGCAGCCGGGCAGGGGGCATGGACGAGCAGTACTTC	CASSRAGGMDEQYF
TRBD2	NA	TRBV5-4	TRBJ2-3	TGTGCCAGCAGCCCAGGGAGCGGGGGCCGACCCGATGATACGCAGTATTTT	CASSPGSGGRPDDTQYF
TRBD1	NA	TRBV28	TRBJ1-1	TGTGCCAGCAGTTCCCAGCCCGGAGGGATCGGACAGGGAGGAGCTTTCTTT	CASSSQPGGIGQGGAFF
NA	NA	TRBV14	TRBJ2-1	TGTGCCAGCAGCGCGGGGACGGTCGCCACTGAGCAGTTCTTC	CASSAGTVATEQFF
NA	NA	TRBV10-3	TRBJ1-2	TGTGCCATCAGTGATTCGGAGAACTATGGCTACACCTTC	CAISDSENYGYTF
NA	NA	TRBV3-1/TRBV3-2	TRBJ2-7	TGTGCCAGCAGCCAAGGGACAGCTGGCCTGGAGCAGTACTTC	CASSQGTAGLEQYF
NA	NA	TRBV3-1/TRBV3-2	TRBJ1-2	TGTGCCAGCAGCCAAGGAGGGCGCGCGAGCGGCTACACCTTC	CASSQGGRASGYTF